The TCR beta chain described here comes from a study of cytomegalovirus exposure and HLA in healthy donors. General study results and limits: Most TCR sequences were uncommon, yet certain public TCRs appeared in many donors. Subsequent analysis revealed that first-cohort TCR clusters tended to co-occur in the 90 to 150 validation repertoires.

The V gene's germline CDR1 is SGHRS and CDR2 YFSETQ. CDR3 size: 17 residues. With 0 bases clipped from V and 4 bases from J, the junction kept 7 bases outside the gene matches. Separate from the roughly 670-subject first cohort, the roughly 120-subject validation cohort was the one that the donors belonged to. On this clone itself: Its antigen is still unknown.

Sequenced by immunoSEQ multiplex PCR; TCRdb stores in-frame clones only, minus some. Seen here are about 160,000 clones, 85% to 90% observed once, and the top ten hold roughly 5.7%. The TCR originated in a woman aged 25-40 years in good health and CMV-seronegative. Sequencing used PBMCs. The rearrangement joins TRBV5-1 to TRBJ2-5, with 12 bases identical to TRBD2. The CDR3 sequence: CASSLVLAGGAVETQYF. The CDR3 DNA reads TGCGCCAGCAGCTTGGTACTAGCGGGGGGTGCTGTAGAGACCCAGTACTTC.